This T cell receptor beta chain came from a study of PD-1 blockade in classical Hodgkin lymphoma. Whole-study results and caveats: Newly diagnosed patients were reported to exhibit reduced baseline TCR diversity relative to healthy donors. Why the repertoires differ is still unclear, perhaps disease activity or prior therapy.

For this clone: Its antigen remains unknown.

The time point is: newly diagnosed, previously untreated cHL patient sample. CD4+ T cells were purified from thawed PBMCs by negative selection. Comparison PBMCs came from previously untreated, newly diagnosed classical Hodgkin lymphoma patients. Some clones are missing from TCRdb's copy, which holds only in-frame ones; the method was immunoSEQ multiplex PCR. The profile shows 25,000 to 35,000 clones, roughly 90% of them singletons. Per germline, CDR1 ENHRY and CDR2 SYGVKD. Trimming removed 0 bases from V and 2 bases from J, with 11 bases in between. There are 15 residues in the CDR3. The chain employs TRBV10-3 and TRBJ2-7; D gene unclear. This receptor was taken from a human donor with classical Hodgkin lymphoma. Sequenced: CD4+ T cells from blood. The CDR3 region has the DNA TGTGCCATCAGTGAGTCGGTGATAGCTCCCTACGAGCAGTACTTC. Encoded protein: CAISESVIAPYEQYF.